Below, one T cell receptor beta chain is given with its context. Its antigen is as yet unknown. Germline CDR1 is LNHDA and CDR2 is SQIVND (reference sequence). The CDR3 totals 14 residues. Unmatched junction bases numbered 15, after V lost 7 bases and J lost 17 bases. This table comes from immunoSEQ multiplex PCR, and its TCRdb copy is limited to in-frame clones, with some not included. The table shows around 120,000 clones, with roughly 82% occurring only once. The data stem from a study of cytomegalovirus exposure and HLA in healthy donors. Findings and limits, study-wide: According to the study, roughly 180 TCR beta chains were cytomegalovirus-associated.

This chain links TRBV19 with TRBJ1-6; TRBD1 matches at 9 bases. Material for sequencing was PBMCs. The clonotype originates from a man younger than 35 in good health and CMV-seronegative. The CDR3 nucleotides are TGTGCCAGTACACAATCCGGGACAGGGTTGATAGTCCACTTT. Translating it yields CASTQSGTGLIVHF. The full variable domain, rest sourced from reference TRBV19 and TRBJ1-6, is DGGITQSPKYLFRKEGQNVTLSCEQNLNHDAMYWYRQDPGQGLRLIYYSQIVNDFQKGDIAEGYSVSREKKESFPLTVTSAQKNPTAFYLCASTQSGTGLIVHFGNGTRLTVT.